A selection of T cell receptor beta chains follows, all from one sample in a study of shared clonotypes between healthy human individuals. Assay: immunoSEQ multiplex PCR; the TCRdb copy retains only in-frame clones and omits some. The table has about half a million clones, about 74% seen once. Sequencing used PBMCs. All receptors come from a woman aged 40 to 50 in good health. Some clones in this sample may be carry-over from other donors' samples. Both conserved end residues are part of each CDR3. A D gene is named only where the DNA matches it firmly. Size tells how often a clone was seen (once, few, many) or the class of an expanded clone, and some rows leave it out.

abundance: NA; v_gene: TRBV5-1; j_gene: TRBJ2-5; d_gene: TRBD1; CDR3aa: CASSLASDRGGMETQYF; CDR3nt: TGCGCCAGCAGCTTGGCCTCCGACAGGGGAGGAATGGAGACCCAGTACTTC
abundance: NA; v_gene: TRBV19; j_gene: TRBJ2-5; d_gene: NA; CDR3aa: CASSTGRVETQYF; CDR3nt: TGTGCCAGTAGTACAGGGCGCGTGGAGACCCAGTACTTC
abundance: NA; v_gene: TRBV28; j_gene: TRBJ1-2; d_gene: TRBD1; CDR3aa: CASSAQGATSYGYTF; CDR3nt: TGTGCCAGCAGTGCGCAGGGGGCCACCTCCTATGGCTACACCTTC
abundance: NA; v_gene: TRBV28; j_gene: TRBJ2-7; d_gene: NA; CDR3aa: CASSPHSYEQYF; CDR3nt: TGTGCCAGCAGTCCACACTCCTACGAGCAGTACTTC
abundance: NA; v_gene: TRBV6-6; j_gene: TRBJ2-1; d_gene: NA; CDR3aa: CASSVGLSSYNEQFF; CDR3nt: TGTGCCAGCAGTGTGGGCCTGAGCTCCTACAATGAGCAGTTCTTC
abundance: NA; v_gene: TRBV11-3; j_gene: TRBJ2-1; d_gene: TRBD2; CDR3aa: CASSPGGGNEQFF; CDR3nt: TGTGCCAGCAGCCCGGGCGGGGGGAATGAGCAGTTCTTC
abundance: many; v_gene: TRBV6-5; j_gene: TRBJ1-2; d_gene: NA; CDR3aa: CASNDGTVYGYTF; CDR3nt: TGTGCCAGCAACGACGGGACGGTCTATGGCTACACCTTC
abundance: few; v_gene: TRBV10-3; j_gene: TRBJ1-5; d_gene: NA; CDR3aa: CAISDDRNQPQHF; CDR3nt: TGTGCCATCAGTGATGACAGGAATCAGCCCCAGCATTTT
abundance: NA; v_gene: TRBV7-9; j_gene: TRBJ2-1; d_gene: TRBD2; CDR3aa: CASSLVRTSGFNEQFF; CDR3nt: TGTGCCAGCAGCTTGGTGAGGACTAGCGGTTTCAATGAGCAGTTCTTC
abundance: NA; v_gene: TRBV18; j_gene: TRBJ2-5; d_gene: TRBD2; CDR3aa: CASSPLLAGGPLGTQYF; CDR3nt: TGTGCCAGCTCACCTCTGCTAGCGGGAGGGCCGCTAGGGACCCAGTACTTC
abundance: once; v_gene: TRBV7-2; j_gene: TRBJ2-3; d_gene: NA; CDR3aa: CASSSTDTQYF; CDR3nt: TGTGCCAGCAGCTCCACAGATACGCAGTATTTT
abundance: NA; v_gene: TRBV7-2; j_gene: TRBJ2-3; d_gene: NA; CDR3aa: CASSLVGFTDTQYF; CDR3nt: TGTGCCAGCAGCTTAGTGGGGTTTACAGATACGCAGTATTTT
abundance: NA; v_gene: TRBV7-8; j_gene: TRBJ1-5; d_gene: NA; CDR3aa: CASSSAGTNNQPQHF; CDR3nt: TGTGCCAGCAGCTCCGCCGGGACAAATAATCAGCCCCAGCATTTT
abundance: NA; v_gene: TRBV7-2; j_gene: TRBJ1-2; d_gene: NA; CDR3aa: CASSPGRANYGYTF; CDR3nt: TGTGCCAGCAGCCCCGGTCGCGCTAACTATGGCTACACCTTC
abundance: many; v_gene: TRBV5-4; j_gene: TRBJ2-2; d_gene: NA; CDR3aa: CASSYGTVNTGELFF; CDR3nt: TGTGCCAGCAGCTACGGGACGGTGAACACCGGGGAGCTGTTTTTT
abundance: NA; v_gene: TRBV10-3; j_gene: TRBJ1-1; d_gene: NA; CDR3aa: CATRGDTSNTEAFF; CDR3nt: TGTGCCACCAGAGGGGACACATCGAACACTGAAGCTTTCTTT
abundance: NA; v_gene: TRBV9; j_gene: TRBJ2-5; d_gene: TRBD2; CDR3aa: CASSAPGGGLRETQYF; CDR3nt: TGTGCCAGCAGCGCCCCCGGTGGGGGACTACGAGAGACCCAGTACTTC
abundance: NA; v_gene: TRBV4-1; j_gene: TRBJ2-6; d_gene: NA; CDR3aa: CASSQDHFQAGANVLTF; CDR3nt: TGCGCCAGCAGCCAAGATCATTTCCAGGCTGGGGCCAACGTCCTGACTTTC
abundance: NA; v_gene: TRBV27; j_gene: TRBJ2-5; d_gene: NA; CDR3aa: CASKSAETQYF; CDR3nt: TGTGCCAGCAAGAGTGCAGAGACCCAGTACTTC
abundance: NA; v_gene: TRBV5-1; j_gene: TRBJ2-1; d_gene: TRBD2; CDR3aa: CASSPGLAGEGGFF; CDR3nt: TGCGCCAGCAGCCCCGGACTAGCGGGAGAGGGGGGGTTCTTC
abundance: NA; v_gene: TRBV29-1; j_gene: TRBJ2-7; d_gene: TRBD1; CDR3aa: CSVEDPGQGQGTYEQYF; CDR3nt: TGCAGCGTTGAAGACCCGGGACAGGGACAAGGTACCTACGAGCAGTACTTC
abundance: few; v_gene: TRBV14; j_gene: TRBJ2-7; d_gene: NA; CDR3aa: CASSPLEVREQYF; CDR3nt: TGTGCCAGCAGCCCACTAGAGGTCCGCGAGCAGTACTTC
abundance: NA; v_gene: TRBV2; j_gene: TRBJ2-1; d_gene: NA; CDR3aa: CASSVWENEQFF; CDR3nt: TGTGCCAGCAGTGTTTGGGAGAATGAGCAGTTCTTC
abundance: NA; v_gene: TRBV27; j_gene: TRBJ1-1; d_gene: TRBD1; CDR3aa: CASSLAGGREAFF; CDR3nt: TGTGCCAGCAGTTTGGCAGGGGGGAGGGAAGCTTTCTTT
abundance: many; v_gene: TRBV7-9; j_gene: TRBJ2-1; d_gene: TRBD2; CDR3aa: CASSLWGNAGVGLFF; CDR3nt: TGTGCCAGCAGCTTATGGGGTAATGCGGGAGTGGGGCTGTTCTTC
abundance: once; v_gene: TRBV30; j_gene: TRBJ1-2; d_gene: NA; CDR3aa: CAWSGGDYGYTF; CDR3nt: TGTGCCTGGAGTGGGGGAGACTATGGCTACACCTTC
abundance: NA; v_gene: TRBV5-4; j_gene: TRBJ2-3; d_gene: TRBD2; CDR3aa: CASSLTSGSTDTQYF; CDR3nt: TGTGCCAGCAGCTTGACTAGCGGTAGCACAGATACGCAGTATTTT
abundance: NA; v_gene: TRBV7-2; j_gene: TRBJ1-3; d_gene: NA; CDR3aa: CASSFMGNTIYF; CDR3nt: TGTGCCAGCAGCTTTATGGGAAACACCATATATTTT
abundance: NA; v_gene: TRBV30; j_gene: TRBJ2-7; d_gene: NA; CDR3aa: CAWSVNQGGYEQYF; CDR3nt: TGTGCCTGGAGTGTAAATCAGGGGGGCTACGAGCAGTACTTC
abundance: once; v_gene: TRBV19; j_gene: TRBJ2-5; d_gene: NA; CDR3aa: CASSIAQTETQYF; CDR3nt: TGTGCCAGTAGTATAGCACAGACGGAGACCCAGTACTTC
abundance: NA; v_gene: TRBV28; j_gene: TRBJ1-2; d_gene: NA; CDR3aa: CASSFPRTVGGEYLLSYGYTF; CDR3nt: TGTGCCAGCAGTTTCCCTCGGACAGTGGGGGGGGAGTACCTCCTTTCCTATGGCTACACCTTC
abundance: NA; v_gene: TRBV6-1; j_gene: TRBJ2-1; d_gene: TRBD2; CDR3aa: CASSEKTSGSDEQFF; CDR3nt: TGTGCCAGCAGTGAAAAGACTAGCGGGAGTGATGAGCAGTTCTTC
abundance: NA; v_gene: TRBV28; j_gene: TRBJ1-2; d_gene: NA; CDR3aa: CASSLNKRSGDYGYTF; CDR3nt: TGTGCCAGCAGTTTAAACAAGCGCTCAGGAGACTATGGCTACACCTTC
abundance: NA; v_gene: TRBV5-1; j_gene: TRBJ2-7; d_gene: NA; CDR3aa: CASRLGGAKTGIEYF; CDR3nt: TGCGCCAGCAGACTTGGTGGGGCAAAAACAGGGATCGAGTACTTC
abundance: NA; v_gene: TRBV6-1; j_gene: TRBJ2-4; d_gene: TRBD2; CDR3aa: CASSELAGDGQNIQYF; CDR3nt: TGTGCCAGCAGTGAACTAGCGGGAGACGGGCAAAACATTCAGTACTTC
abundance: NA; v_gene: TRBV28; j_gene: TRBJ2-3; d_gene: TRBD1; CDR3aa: CASSFPRTGRTRTDTQYF; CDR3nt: TGTGCCAGCAGTTTCCCCCGGACAGGAAGAACGAGGACAGATACGCAGTATTTT
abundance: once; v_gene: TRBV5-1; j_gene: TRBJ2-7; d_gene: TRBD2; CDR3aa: CASSLVGTSGNLIYEQYF; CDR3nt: TGCGCCAGCAGCTTGGTTGGTACTAGCGGGAACTTAATCTACGAGCAGTACTTC
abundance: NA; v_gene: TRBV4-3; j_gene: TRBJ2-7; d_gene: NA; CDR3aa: CASSQDLGIPYEQYF; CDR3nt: TGCGCCAGCAGCCAAGATCTGGGGATCCCCTACGAGCAGTACTTC
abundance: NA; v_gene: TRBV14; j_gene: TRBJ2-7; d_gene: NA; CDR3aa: CASRARGHSYEQYF; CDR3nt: TGTGCCAGTCGGGCCCGGGGGCACTCCTACGAGCAGTACTTC
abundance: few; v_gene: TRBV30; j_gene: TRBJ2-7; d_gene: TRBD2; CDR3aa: CASAGSPYEQYF; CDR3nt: TGTGCCTCAGCGGGATCTCCCTACGAGCAGTACTTC
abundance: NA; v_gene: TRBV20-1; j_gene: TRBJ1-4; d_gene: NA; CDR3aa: CSAARSEKLFF; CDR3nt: TGCAGTGCGGCGAGGTCTGAAAAACTGTTTTTT
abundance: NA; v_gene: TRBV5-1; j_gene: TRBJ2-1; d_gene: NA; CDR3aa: CASSLALYPTSYNEQFF; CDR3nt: TGCGCCAGCAGCTTGGCCTTATATCCTACCAGTTACAATGAGCAGTTCTTC
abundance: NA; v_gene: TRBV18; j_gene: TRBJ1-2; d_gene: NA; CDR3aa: CASSPSTGMDGYTF; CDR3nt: TGTGCCAGCTCACCCTCGACAGGTATGGATGGCTACACCTTC
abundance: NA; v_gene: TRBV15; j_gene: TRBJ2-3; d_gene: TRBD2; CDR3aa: CATSAGGSQMSFDTQYF; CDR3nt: TGTGCCACCAGCGCGGGCGGGAGTCAGATGTCGTTTGATACGCAGTATTTT
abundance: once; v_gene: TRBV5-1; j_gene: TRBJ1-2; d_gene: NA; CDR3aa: CASSLVPGARAGYTF; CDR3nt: TGCGCCAGCAGCTTGGTTCCGGGGGCGCGAGCTGGCTACACCTTC
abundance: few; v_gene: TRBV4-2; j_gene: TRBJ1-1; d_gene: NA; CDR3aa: CASSQVGRENTEAFF; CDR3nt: TGTGCCAGCAGCCAAGTTGGGAGAGAGAACACTGAAGCTTTCTTT
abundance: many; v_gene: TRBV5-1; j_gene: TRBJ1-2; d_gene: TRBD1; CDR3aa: CASSLGDRANYGYTF; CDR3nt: TGCGCCAGCAGCTTGGGGGACAGGGCTAACTATGGCTACACCTTC
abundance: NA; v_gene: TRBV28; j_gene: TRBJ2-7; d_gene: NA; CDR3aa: CASSTGRWQVSYEQYF; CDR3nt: TGTGCCAGCAGTACTGGGCGCTGGCAGGTATCCTACGAGCAGTACTTC
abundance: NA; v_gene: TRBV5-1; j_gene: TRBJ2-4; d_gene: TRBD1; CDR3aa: CASSLPRTGGVWSKNIQYF; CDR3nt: TGCGCCAGCAGCTTGCCTCGGACAGGGGGCGTCTGGTCCAAAAACATTCAGTACTTC
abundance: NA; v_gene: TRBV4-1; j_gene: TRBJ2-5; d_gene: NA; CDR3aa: CASAWVNQETQYF; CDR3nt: TGCGCCAGCGCCTGGGTGAATCAAGAGACCCAGTACTTC
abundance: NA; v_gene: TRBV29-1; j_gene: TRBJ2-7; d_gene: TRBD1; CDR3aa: CSVQIQGIGEQYF; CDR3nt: TGCAGCGTTCAAATACAGGGGATCGGCGAGCAGTACTTC
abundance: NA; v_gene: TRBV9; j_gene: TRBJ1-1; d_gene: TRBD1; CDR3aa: CASSGRDRVAFF; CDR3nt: TGTGCCAGCAGCGGCCGGGACAGGGTGGCTTTCTTT
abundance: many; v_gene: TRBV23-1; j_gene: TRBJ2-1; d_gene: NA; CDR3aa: CASSQLSALYNEQFF; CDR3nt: TGCGCCAGCAGTCAATTATCAGCGCTCTACAATGAGCAGTTCTTC
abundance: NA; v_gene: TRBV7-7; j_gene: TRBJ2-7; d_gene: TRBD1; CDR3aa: CASSFRQGRSYEQYF; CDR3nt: TGTGCTAGCAGCTTCCGACAGGGCCGATCCTACGAGCAGTACTTC
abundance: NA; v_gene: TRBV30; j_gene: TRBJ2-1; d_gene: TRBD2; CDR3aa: CACSTGTSGFF; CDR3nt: TGTGCCTGTTCTACCGGGACTAGCGGGTTCTTC
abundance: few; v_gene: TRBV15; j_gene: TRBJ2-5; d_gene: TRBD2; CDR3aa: CATSRGLAGGNQETQYF; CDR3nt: TGTGCCACCAGCAGAGGACTAGCGGGAGGAAACCAAGAGACCCAGTACTTC
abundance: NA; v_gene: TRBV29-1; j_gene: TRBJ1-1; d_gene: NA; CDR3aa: CSVEGQNTEAFF; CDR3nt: TGCAGCGTTGAGGGACAGAACACTGAAGCTTTCTTT
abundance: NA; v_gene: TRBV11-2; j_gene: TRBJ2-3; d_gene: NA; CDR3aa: CASSLNPAALDTQYF; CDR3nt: TGTGCCAGCAGCTTAAATCCCGCGGCCTTAGATACGCAGTATTTT
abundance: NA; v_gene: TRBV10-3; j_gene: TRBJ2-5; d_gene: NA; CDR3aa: CAISEPGTEQETQYF; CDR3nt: TGTGCCATCAGTGAGCCTGGGACTGAACAAGAGACCCAGTACTTC